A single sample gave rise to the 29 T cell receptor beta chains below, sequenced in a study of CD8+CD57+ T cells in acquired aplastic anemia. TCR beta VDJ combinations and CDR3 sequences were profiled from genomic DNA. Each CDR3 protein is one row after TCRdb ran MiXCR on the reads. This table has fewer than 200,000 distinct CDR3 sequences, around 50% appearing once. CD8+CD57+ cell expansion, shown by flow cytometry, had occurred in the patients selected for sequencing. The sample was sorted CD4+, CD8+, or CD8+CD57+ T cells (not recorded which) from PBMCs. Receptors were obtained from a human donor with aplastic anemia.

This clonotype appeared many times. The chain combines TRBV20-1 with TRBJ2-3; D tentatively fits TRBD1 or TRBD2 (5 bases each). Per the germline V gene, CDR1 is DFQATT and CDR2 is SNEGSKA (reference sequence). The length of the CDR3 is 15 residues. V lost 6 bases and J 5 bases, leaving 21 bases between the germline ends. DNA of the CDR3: TGCAGTGCCCGAAAGGGGAGCGGAGGAAGAGATACGCAGTATTTT. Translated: CSARKGSGGRDTQYF.

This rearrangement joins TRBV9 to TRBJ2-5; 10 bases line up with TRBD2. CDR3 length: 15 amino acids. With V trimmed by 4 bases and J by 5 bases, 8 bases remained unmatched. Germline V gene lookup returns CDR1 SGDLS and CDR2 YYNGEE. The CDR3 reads CASSLTAGGRETQYF. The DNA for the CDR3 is TGTGCCAGCAGCCTTACAGCGGGGGGGCGGGAGACCCAGTACTTC.

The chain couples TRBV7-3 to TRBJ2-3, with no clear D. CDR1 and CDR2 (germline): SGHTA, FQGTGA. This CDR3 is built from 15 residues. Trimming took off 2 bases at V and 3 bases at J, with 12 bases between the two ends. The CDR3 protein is CASSLWVDGTDTQYF. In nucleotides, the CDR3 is TGTGCCAGCAGCTTATGGGTTGATGGGACAGATACGCAGTATTTT.

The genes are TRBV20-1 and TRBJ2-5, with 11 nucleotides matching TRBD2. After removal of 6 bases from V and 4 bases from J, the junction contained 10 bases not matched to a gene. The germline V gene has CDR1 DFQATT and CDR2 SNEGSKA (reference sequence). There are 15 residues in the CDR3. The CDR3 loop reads CSALGLADKRETQYF. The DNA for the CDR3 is TGCAGTGCGCTGGGACTAGCGGACAAGCGAGAGACCCAGTACTTC.

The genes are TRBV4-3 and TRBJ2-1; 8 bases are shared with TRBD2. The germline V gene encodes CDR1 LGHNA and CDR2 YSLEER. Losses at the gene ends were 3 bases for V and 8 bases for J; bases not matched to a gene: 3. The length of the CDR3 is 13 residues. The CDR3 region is CASSHQAGDEQFF. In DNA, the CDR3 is TGCGCCAGCAGCCATCAAGCGGGAGATGAGCAGTTCTTC.

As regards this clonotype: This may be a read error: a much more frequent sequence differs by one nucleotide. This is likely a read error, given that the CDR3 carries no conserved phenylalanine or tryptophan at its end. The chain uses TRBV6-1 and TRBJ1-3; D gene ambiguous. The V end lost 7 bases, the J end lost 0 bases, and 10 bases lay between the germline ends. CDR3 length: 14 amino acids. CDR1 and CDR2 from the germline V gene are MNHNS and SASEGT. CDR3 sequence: CASTGGGSGNTIYS. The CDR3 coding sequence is TGTGCCAGCACCGGAGGAGGCTCTGGAAACACCATATATTCT.

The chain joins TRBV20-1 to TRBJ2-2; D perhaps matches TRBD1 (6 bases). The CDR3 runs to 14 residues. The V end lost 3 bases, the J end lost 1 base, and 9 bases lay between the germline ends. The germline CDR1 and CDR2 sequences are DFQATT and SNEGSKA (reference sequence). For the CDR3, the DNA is TGCAGTGCTAGGTGCAGGGGGAACACCGGGGAGCTGTTTTTT. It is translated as CSARCRGNTGELFF.

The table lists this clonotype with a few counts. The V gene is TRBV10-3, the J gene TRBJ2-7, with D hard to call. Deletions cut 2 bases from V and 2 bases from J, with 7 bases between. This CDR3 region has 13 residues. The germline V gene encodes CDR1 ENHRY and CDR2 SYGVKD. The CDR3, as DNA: TGTGCCATCAGTGAGGAACAGACCTACGAGCAGTACTTC. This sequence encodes CAISEEQTYEQYF.

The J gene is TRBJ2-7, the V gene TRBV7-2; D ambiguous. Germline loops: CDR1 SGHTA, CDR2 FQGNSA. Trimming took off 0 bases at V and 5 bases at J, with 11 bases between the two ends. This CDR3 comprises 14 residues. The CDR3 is CASSLAGSANEQYF. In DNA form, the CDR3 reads TGTGCCAGCAGCTTAGCGGGATCGGCCAACGAGCAGTACTTC.

CDR3 in DNA: TGTGCCACCAGTGATATCGCTCAGGAAGGCTACACCTTC. It yields the protein CATSDIAQEGYTF. V gene TRBV24-1 combines with J gene TRBJ1-2; D call uncertain. Per the germline V gene, CDR1 is KGHDR and CDR2 is SFDVKD. Trimming stripped 3 bases from V and 8 bases from J, with 12 bases between. CDR3 length: 13 amino acids.

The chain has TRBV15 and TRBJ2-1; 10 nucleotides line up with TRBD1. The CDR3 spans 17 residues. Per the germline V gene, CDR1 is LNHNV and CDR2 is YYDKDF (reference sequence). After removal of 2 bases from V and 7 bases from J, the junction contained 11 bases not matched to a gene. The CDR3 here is CATSRWGAGQGLNEQFF. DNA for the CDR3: TGTGCCACCAGCAGATGGGGCGCGGGACAGGGGTTGAATGAGCAGTTCTTC. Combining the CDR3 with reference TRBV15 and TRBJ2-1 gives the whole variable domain DAMVIQNPRYQVTQFGKPVTLSCSQTLNHNVMYWYQQKSSQAPKLLFHYYDKDFNNEADTPDNFQSRRPNTSFCFLDIRSPGLGDTAMYLCATSRWGAGQGLNEQFFGPGTRLTVL.

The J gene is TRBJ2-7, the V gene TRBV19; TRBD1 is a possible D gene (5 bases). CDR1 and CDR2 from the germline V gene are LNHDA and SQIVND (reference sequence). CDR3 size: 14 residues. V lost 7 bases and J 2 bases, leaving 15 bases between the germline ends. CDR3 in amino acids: CASNPPGWPYEQYF. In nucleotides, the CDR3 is TGTGCCAGTAACCCCCCAGGGTGGCCCTACGAGCAGTACTTC.

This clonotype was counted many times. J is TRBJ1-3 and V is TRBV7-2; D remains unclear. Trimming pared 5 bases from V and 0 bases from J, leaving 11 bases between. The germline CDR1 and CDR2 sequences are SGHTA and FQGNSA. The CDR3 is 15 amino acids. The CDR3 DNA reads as TGTGCCAGCAGCCCCAGACTGATCTCTGGAAACACCATATATTTT. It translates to CASSPRLISGNTIYF.

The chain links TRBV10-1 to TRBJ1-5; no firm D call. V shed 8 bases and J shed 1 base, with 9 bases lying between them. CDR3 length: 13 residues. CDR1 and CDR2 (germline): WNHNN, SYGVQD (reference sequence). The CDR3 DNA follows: TGCGCCAGCGGACCGGGCAGCAATCAGCCCCAGCATTTT. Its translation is CASGPGSNQPQHF.

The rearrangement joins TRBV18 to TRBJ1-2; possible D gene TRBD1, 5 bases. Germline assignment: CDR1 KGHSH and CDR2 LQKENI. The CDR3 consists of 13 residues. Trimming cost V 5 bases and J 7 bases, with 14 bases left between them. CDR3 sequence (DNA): TGTGCCAGCTCAGAAACAGGTTCTAGTGGCTACACCTTC. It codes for CASSETGSSGYTF.

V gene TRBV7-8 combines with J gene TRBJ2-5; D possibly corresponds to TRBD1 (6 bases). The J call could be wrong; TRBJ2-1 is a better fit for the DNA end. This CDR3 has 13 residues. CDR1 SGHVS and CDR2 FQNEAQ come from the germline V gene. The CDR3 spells CASSSQGNDEQFF. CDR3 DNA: TGTGCCAGCAGCTCACAGGGTAACGATGAGCAGTTCTTC.

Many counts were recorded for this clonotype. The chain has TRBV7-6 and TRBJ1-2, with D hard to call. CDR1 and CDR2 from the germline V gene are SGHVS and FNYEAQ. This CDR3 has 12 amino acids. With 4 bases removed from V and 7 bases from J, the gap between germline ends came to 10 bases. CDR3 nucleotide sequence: TGTGCCAGCAGCTATGGACTGGGTGGCTACACCTTC. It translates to CASSYGLGGYTF.

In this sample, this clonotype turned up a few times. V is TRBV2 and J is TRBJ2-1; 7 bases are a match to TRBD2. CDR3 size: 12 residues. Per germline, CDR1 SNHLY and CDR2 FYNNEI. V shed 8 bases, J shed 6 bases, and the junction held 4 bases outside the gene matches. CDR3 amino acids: CASQERGNEQFF. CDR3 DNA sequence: TGTGCCAGCCAGGAGCGGGGCAATGAGCAGTTCTTC. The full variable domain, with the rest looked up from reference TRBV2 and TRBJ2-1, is EPEVTQTPSHQVTQMGQEVILRCVPISNHLYFYWYRQILGQKVEFLVSFYNNEISEKSEIFDDQFSVERPDGSNFTLKIRSTKLEDSAMYFCASQERGNEQFFGPGTRLTVL.

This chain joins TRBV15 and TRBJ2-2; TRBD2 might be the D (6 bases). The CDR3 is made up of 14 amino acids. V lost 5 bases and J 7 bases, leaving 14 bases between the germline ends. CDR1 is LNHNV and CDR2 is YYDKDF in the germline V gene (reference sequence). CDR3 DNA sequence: TGTGCCACCAGCTACACACGGGGGATCGGGGAGCTGTTTTTT. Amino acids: CATSYTRGIGELFF.

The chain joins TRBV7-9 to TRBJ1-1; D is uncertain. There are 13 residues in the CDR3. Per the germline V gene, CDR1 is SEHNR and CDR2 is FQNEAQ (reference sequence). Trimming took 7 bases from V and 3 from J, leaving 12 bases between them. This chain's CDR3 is CASTPGRDTEAFF. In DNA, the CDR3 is TGTGCCAGCACTCCCGGGAGGGACACTGAAGCTTTCTTT.

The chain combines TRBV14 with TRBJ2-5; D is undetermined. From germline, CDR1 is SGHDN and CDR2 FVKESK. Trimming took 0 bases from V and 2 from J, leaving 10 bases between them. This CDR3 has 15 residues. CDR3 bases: TGTGCCAGCAGCCAAGATCGGCCCAGACAAGAGACCCAGTACTTC. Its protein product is CASSQDRPRQETQYF. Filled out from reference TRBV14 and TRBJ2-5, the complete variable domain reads EAGVTQFPSHSVIEKGQTVTLRCDPISGHDNLYWYRRVMGKEIKFLLHFVKESKQDESGMPNNRFLAERTGGTYSTLKVQPAELEDSGVYFCASSQDRPRQETQYFGPGTRLLVL.

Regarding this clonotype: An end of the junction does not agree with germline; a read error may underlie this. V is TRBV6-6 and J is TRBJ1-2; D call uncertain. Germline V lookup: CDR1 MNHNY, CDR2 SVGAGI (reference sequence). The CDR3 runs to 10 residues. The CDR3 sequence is CASLNDGYTF. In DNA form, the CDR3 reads TGTGCCAGCCTTAACGATGGCTACACCTTC.

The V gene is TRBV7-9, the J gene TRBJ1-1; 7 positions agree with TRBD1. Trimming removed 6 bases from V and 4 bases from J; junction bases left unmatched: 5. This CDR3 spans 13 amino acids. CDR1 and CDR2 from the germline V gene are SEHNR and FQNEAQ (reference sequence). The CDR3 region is CASRRSGGTEAFF. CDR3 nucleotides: TGTGCCAGCAGGCGGTCAGGGGGCACTGAAGCTTTCTTT. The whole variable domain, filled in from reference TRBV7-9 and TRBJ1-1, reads DTGVSQNPRHKITKRGQNVTFRCDPISEHNRLYWYRQTLGQGPEFLTYFQNEAQLEKSRLLSDRFSAERPKGSFSTLEIQRTEQGDSAMYLCASRRSGGTEAFFGQGTRLTVV.

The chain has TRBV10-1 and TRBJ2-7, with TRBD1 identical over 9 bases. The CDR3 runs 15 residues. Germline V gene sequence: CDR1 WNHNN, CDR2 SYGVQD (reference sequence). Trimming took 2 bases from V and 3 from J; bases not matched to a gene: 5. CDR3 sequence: CASSEAGTGCYEQYF. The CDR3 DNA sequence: TGCGCCAGCAGTGAGGCCGGGACAGGGTGCTACGAGCAGTACTTC.

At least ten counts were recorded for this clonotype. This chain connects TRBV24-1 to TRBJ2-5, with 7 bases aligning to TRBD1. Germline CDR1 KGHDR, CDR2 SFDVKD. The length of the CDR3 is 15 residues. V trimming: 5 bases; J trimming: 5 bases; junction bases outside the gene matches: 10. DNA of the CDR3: TGTGCCACCAGTGGCCAAGGGACAGACGGGGAGACCCAGTACTTC. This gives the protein CATSGQGTDGETQYF.

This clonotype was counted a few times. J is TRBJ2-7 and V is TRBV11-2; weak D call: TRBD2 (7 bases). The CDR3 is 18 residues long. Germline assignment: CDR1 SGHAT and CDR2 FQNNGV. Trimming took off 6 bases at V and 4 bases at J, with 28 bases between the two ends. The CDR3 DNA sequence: TGTGCCAGCAGTCCAATCGCCCGTGATCGGGGGGCCCGGTACGAGCAGTACTTC. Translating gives CASSPIARDRGARYEQYF.

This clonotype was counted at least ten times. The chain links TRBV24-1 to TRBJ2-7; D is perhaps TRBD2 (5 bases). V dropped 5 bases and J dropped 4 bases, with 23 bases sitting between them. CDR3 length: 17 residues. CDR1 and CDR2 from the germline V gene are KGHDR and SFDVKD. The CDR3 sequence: CATSAHLKSGIRYEQYF. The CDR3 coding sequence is TGTGCCACCAGTGCCCATCTCAAATCGGGGATCAGGTACGAGCAGTACTTC.

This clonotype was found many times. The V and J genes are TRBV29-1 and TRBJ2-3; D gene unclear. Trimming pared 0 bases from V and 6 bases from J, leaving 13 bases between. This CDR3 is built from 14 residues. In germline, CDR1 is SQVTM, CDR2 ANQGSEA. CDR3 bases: TGCAGCGTTGAAGACACCAGTCGTCGGGATACGCAGTATTTT. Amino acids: CSVEDTSRRDTQYF.

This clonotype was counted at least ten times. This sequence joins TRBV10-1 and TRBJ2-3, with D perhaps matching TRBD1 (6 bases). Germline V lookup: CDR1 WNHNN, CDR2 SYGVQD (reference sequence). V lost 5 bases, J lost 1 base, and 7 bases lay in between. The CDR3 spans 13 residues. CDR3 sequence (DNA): TGCGCCAGCAGTAAGGGGGGCACAGATACGCAGTATTTT. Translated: CASSKGGTDTQYF.